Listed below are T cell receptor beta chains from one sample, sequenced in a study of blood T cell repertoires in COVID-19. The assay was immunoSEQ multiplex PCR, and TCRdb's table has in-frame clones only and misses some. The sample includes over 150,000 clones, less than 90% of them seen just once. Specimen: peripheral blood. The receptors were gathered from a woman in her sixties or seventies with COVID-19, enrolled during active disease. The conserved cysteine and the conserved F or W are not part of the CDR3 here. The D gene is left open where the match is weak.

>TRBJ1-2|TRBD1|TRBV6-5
ASKDRERGYT
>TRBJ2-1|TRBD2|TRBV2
ASSVPGLGYNEQF
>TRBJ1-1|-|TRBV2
ASSESGFGAF
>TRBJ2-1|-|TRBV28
ASSLGGITRNEQF
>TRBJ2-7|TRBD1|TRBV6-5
ASSYSTGGREQY
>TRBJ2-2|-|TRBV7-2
ASTPLFGGGELF
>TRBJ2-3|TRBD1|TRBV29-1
SVDPGQGYSTQY
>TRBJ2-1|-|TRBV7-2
ASSLRGQRYNEQF
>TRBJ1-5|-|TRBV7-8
ASSLRGSGYNQPQH
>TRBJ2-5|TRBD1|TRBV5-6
ASSRRDRGQETQY
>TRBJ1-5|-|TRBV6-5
ASRRTQLTNQPQH
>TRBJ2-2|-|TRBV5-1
ASSPEGGLTGELF
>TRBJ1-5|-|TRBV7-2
ASSLGSGGNQPQH
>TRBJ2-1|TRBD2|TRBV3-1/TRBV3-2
ASSQVLALAGVSNEQF
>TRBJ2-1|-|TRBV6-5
ASSRGTDEQF
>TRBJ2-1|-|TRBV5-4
ASTRDIGTTYNEQF
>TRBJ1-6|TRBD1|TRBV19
ASRDTGVGSPLH
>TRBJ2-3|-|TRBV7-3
ASSLTAGPTDTQY
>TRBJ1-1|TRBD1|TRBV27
ASSSPTGRTEAF
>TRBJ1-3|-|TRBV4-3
ASSRGGLGGNTIY
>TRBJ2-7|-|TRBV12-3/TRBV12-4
ASSIAPDYEQY
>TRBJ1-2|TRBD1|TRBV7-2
ASSLSTGNYGYT
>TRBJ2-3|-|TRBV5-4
ASSLVAGSIITDTQY
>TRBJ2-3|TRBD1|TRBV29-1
SAVQGASTADTQY